This T cell receptor (beta chain) was sequenced in a study of tissue T cells after allogeneic stem cell transplantation. General study results and limits: Motif-based clustering found tissue-specific repertoire signatures shared across patients, though few clones were shared. In patients and mice, blood and spleen missed much of tissue repertoire.

Per the germline V gene, CDR1 is FNHDT and CDR2 is SITEND (reference sequence). V was cut by 2 bases and J by 4 bases, with 8 bases left in between. This CDR3 comprises 13 residues. Stated time point: mouse harvest day 7 after allogeneic transplant. Mouse grafts combined 10^7 T-cell-depleted bone marrow cells with 10^6 splenic CD5+ T cells. B6 (H2b) cells into BALB/c (H2d) mice; tissues taken at day 7 or 14. As for this clone: The antigen remains unidentified. The genes and germline here are from mouse. The CDR3 end is not reached by the read, which stops 1 residue before it; the germline J gene fills it in.

Sequencing was performed with immunoSEQ multiplex PCR; in TCRdb, only in-frame clones are kept and a portion is missing. The top ten hold 10% to 15% of the sample, which has about 1,300 clones, under 55% seen once. This clonotype was obtained from a female BALB/c mouse given C57BL/6 T cells with graft-versus-host disease after an allogeneic hematopoietic cell transplant. This chain links TRBV19 with TRBJ2-5, with a tentative D call TRBD1 (7 bases). The sample was liver tissue. CDR3 bases read: TGTGCCAGCAGTATCAGGGGGGAAGACACCCAGTAC. Amino acid sequence: CASSIRGEDTQY. The full-length CDR3 reads as CASSIRGEDTQYF.